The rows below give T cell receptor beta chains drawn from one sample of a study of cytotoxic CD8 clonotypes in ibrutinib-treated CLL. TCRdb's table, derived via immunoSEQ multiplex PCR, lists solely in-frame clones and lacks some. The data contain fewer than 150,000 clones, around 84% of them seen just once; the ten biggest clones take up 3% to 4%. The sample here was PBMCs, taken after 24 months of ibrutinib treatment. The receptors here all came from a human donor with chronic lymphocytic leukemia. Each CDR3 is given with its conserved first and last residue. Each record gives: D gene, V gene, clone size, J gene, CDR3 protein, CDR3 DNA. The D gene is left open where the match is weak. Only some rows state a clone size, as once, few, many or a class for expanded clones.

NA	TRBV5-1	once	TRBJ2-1	CASKTTGGEQFF	TGCGCCAGCAAAACCACCGGGGGTGAGCAGTTCTTC
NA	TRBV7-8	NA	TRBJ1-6	CASSLGSGANNSPLHF	TGTGCCAGCAGCTTAGGGTCAGGGGCAAATAATTCACCCCTCCACTTT
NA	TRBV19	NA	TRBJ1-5	CASSIGGAGNQPQHF	TGTGCCAGTAGTATAGGAGGGGCCGGGAATCAGCCCCAGCATTTT
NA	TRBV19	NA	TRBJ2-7	CASSRARNEQYF	TGTGCCAGTAGCAGGGCGCGAAACGAGCAGTACTTC
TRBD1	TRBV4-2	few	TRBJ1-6	CASSQEVRLDRGNSPLHF	TGTGCCAGCAGCCAAGAGGTACGCCTGGACAGGGGTAATTCACCCCTCCACTTT
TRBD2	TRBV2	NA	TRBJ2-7	CASRALAGPYEQYF	TGTGCCAGCAGGGCCCTAGCGGGGCCCTACGAGCAGTACTTC
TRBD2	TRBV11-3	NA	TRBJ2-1	CASSGSGGAEQFF	TGTGCCAGCAGTGGGAGCGGGGGGGCCGAGCAGTTCTTC
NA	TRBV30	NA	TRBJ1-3	CAWTISSGNTIYF	TGTGCCTGGACTATAAGCTCTGGAAACACCATATATTTT
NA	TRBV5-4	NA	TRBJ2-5	CASRLPNEETQYF	TGTGCCAGCCGACTCCCTAACGAAGAGACCCAGTACTTC
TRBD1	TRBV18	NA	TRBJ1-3	CASSPVTGSSGNTIYF	TGTGCCAGCTCACCAGTGACAGGGAGCTCTGGAAACACCATATATTTT
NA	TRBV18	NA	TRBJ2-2	CASSLKEQNTGELFF	TGTGCCAGCTCGCTCAAAGAACAGAACACCGGGGAGCTGTTTTTT
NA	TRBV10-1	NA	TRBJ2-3	CASSESVRITSTDTQYF	TGCGCCAGCAGTGAGTCTGTCCGAATAACTAGCACAGATACGCAGTATTTT
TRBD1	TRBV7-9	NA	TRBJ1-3	CASSLIFDRDSGNTIYF	TGTGCCAGCAGCTTAATTTTTGACAGGGACTCTGGAAACACCATATATTTT
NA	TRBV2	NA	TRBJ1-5	CAGGRGSQPQHF	TGTGCCGGGGGGAGGGGTTCACAGCCCCAGCATTTT
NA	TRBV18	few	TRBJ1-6	CASSPRLVGPDSPLHF	TGTGCCAGCTCACCACGCTTGGTGGGCCCGGATTCACCCCTCCACTTT
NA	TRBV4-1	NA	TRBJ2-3	CASSQVPTDTDTQYF	TGCGCCAGCAGCCAAGTCCCTACGGACACAGATACGCAGTATTTT
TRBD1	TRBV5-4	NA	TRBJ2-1	CASSLDQDRGRNEQFF	TGTGCCAGCAGCTTGGACCAGGACAGGGGGAGGAATGAGCAGTTCTTC
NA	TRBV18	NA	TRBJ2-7	CASSSTQGGEQYF	TGTGCCAGCTCATCGACTCAGGGAGGCGAGCAGTACTTC
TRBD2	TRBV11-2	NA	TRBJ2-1	CASSQRGGRGNEQFF	TGTGCCAGCAGTCAGCGGGGGGGCAGAGGGAATGAGCAGTTCTTC
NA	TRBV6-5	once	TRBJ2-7	CASAGAGYEQYF	TGTGCCAGCGCGGGGGCAGGCTACGAGCAGTACTTC
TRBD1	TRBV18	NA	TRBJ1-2	CASSTRDSAFNYGYTF	TGTGCCAGCTCAACGCGGGACAGTGCATTTAACTATGGCTACACCTTC
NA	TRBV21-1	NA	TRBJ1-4	CASSKALQDRGWWANEKLFF	TGTGCCAGCAGCAAAGCGTTGCAGGACAGGGGGTGGTGGGCTAATGAAAAACTGTTTTTT
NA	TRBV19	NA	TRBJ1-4	CASTPWGGSSNEKLFF	TGTGCCAGTACCCCATGGGGGGGCAGTTCTAATGAAAAACTGTTTTTT
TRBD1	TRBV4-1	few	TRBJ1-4	CASSQGGTVNEKLFF	TGCGCCAGCAGCCAAGGCGGGACAGTAAATGAAAAACTGTTTTTT
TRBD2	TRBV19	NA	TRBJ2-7	CASSIGTSYEQYF	TGTGCCAGTAGTATTGGGACTAGCTACGAGCAGTACTTC
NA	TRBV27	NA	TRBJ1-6	CASSTGLSYNSPLHF	TGTGCCAGCAGTACCGGACTCTCCTATAATTCACCCCTCCACTTT
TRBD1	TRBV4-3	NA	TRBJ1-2	CASSRGQGQNYGYTF	TGCGCCAGCAGCCGGGGACAGGGGCAGAACTATGGCTACACCTTC
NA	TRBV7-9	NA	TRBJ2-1	CASSLAWDTDNEQFF	TGTGCCAGCAGCTTAGCGTGGGACACAGACAATGAGCAGTTCTTC
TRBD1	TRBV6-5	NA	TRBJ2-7	CASRIPGQRAYEQYF	TGTGCCAGCAGGATCCCGGGACAGAGAGCCTACGAGCAGTACTTC
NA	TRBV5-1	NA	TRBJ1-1	CASSLGVLVRTEAFF	TGCGCCAGCAGCTTGGGGGTCCTAGTGAGAACTGAAGCTTTCTTT
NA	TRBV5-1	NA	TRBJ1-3	CASSLAGGNTIYF	TGCGCCAGCAGCTTGGCAGGGGGAAACACCATATATTTT
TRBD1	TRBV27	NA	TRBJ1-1	CASGRGLGTEAFF	TGTGCCAGCGGCAGGGGGCTAGGCACTGAAGCTTTCTTT
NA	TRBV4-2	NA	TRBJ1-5	CASSQKHRGRQGFQPQHF	TGTGCCAGCAGCCAAAAACATAGGGGCCGCCAGGGCTTTCAGCCCCAGCATTTT
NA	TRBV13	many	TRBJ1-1	CASSFFSMNTEAFF	TGTGCCAGCAGCTTCTTCAGCATGAACACTGAAGCTTTCTTT
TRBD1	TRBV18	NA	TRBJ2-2	CATSRDSRTGELFF	TGTGCTACTTCACGGGACAGCCGCACCGGGGAGCTGTTTTTT
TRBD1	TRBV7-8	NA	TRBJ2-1	CASSPTPGQRAYNEQFF	TGTGCCAGCAGCCCAACCCCGGGACAGAGAGCTTACAATGAGCAGTTCTTC
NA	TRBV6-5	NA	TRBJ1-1	CASTRGEKQKAFF	TGTGCCAGCACCCGGGGAGAGAAACAGAAAGCTTTCTTT
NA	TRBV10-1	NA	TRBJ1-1	CASSRNRNTEAFF	TGCGCCAGCAGTCGAAATAGGAACACTGAAGCTTTCTTT
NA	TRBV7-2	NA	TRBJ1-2	CASSPSNGYTF	TGTGCCAGCAGCCCGTCTAATGGCTACACCTTC
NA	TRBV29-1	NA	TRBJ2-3	CSVYLPGWTDTQYF	TGCAGCGTTTACCTCCCAGGGTGGACAGATACGCAGTATTTT
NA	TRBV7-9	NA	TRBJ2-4	CASSSVLGGLNIQYF	TGTGCCAGCAGCTCCGTGTTAGGGGGTTTGAACATTCAGTACTTC
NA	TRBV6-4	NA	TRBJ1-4	CASRDSGEPTNEKLFF	TGTGCCAGCAGGGACTCCGGGGAGCCAACTAATGAAAAACTGTTTTTT
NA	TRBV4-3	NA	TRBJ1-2	CASSQVGDYGYTF	TGCGCCAGCAGCCAAGTAGGTGACTATGGCTACACCTTC
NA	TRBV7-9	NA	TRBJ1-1	CASGGVSGGPNTEAFF	TGTGCCAGCGGGGGGGTCAGCGGAGGACCGAACACTGAAGCTTTCTTT
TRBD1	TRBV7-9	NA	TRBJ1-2	CASSPLSQDRGYGYTF	TGTGCCAGCAGCCCGCTATCCCAGGACAGGGGGTATGGCTACACCTTC
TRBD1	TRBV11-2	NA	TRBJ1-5	CASSLGRQGRRGNQPQHF	TGTGCCAGCAGCTTAGGTAGACAGGGCCGGCGGGGCAATCAGCCCCAGCATTTT
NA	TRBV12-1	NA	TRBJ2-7	CASSFVGTEQYF	TGTGCCAGCAGCTTTGTCGGGACGGAGCAGTACTTC
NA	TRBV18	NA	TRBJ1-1	CASSPGRLPTEAFF	TGTGCCAGCTCACCAGGAAGGCTACCCACTGAAGCTTTCTTT
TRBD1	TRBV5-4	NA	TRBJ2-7	CASSLGDRGYEQYF	TGTGCCAGCAGCTTGGGGGACAGGGGCTACGAGCAGTACTTC
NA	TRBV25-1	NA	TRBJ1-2	CASSGPYGYTF	TGTGCCAGCAGTGGACCCTATGGCTACACCTTC
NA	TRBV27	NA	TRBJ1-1	CASSLTPWGNTEAFF	TGTGCCAGCAGTTTAACCCCCTGGGGGAACACTGAAGCTTTCTTT
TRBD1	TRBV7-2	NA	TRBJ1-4	CASSLGTGAGRELFF	TGTGCCAGCAGCTTAGGGACAGGGGCGGGAAGGGAACTGTTTTTT
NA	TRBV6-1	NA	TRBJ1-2	CASSEALGNYGYTF	TGTGCCAGCAGTGAAGCGCTGGGGAACTATGGCTACACCTTC
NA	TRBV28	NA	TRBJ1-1	CASSRLTEAFF	TGTGCCAGCAGCCGGTTGACTGAAGCTTTCTTT